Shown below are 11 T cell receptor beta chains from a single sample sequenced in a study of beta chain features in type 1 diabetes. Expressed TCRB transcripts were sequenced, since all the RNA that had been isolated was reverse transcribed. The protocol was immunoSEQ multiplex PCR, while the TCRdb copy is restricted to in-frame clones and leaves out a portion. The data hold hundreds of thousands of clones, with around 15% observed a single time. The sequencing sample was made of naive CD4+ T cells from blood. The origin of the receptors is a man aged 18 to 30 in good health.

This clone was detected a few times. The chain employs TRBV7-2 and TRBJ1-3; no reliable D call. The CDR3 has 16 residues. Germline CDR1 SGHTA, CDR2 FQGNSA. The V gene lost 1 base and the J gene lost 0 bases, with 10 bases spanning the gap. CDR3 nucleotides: TGTGCCAGCAGCTTAGGTGATTACTACTCTGGAAACACCATATATTTT. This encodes CASSLGDYYSGNTIYF.

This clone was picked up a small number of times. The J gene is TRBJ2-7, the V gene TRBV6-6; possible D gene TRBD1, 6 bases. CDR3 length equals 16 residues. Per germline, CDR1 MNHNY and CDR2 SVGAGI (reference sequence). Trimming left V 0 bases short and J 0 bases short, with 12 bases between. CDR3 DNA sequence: TGTGCCAGCAGTTACTCGAGGACAGAGAGCTCCTACGAGCAGTACTTC. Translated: CASSYSRTESSYEQYF.

The CDR3 coding sequence is TGCGCCAGCAGCTTGGAGGGGACAGGGAGGGACGAGCAGTACTTC. This gives the protein CASSLEGTGRDEQYF. The chain has TRBV5-1 and TRBJ2-7; 9 positions match TRBD1. The CDR3 is 15 residues long. CDR1 is SGHRS and CDR2 is YFSETQ in the germline V gene. V gave up 0 bases and J gave up 5 bases; unmatched junction bases: 6. Full variable domain (missing parts from reference TRBV5-1 and TRBJ2-7): KAGVTQTPRYLIKTRGQQVTLSCSPISGHRSVSWYQQTPGQGLQFLFEYFSETQRNKGNFPGRFSGRQFSNSRSEMNVSTLELGDSALYLCASSLEGTGRDEQYFGPGTRLTVT.

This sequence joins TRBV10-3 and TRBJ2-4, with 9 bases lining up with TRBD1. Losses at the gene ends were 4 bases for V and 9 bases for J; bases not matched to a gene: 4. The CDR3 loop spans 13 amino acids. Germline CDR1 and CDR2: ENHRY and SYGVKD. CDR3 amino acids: CAISGQGEGIQYF. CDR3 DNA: TGTGCCATCAGTGGACAGGGGGAGGGCATTCAGTACTTC.

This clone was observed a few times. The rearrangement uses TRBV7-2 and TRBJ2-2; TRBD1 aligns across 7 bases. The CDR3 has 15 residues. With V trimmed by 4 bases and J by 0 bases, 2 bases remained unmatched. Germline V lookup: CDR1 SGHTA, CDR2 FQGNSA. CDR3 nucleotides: TGTGCCAGCAGCTGGGACAGCGCGAACACCGGGGAGCTGTTTTTT. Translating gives CASSWDSANTGELFF.

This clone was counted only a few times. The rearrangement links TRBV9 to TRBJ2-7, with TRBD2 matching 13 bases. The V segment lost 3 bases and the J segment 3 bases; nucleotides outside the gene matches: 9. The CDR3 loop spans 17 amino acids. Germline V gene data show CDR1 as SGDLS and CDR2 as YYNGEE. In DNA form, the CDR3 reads TGTGCCAGCAGCGCCGGACTAGCGGGAGTCCAACTCTACGAGCAGTACTTC. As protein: CASSAGLAGVQLYEQYF.

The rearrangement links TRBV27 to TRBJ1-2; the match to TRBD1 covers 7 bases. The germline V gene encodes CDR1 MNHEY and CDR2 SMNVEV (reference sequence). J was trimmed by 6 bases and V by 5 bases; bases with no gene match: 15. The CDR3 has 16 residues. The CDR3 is CASSRRRGSTIDGYTF. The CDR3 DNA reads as TGTGCCAGCAGTCGACGCAGGGGGTCTACTATAGATGGCTACACCTTC.

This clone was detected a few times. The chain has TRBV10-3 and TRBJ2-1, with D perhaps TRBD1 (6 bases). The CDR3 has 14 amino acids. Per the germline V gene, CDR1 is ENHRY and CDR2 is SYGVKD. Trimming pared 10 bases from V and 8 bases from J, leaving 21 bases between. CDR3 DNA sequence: TGTGCCAGCATTAGGACGATTACAGGGTATGAGCAGTTCTTC. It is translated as CASIRTITGYEQFF.

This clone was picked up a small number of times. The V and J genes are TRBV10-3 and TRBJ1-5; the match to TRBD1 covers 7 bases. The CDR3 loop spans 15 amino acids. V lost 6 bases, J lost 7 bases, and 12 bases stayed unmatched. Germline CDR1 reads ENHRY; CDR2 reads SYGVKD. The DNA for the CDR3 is TGTGCCATCAGACGACAGGGCGGAGGCAGCCAGCCCCAGCATTTT. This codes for CAIRRQGGGSQPQHF.

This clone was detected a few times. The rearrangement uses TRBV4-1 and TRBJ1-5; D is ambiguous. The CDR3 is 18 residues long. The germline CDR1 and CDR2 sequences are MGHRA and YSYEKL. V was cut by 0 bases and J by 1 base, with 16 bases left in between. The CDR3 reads CASSQDGSREYSNQPQHF. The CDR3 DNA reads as TGCGCCAGCAGCCAAGATGGGTCCCGGGAGTACAGCAATCAGCCCCAGCATTTT.

The CDR3 region is CASSDQTVPTDTQYF. Written as DNA, the CDR3 is TGTGCCAGCAGTGATCAGACAGTTCCCACAGATACGCAGTATTTT. J is TRBJ2-3 and V is TRBV2; D is perhaps TRBD1 (5 bases). Looked up from germline, CDR1 is SNHLY and CDR2 is FYNNEI. The germline V and J ends were trimmed by 3 bases and 2 bases, with 12 bases remaining between them. The CDR3 extends over 15 amino acids.